Each of the 20 T cell receptor beta chains below was sequenced from the same sample in a study of PD-L1 blockade in urothelial cancer. The assay was immunoSEQ multiplex PCR, and TCRdb's table has in-frame clones only and misses some. The profile shows tens of thousands of clones, roughly 88% of them singletons. Time point reported: peripheral blood 6 weeks after treatment start. The sample was PBMCs, taken around atezolizumab (anti-PD-L1) treatment. The receptors stem from a man aged 50-60 years with urothelial cancer.

The V and J genes are TRBV27 and TRBJ2-7; 7 bases fit TRBD1. The CDR3 runs 14 residues. V dropped 4 bases and J dropped 3; count of bases not matched to a gene: 6. Germline CDR1 MNHEY, CDR2 SMNVEV (reference sequence). The chain's CDR3 is CASSSTGVYYEQYF. Here the CDR3 DNA reads TGTGCCAGCAGTTCTACAGGGGTTTACTACGAGCAGTACTTC.

The chain is built from TRBV7-4 and TRBJ1-2; 8 nucleotides agree with TRBD1. Germline V gene lookup returns CDR1 SGHVT and CDR2 SQSDAQ. V lost 7 bases to trimming and J lost 7 bases; unmatched junction nucleotides: 17. The CDR3 covers 16 residues. CDR3 amino acids: CASNAQGAFFWVGYTF. The CDR3 DNA reads TGTGCCAGCAACGCGCAGGGGGCTTTCTTCTGGGTTGGCTACACCTTC.

This chain uses TRBV13 with TRBJ2-7; 11 bases line up with TRBD1. This CDR3 is built from 14 residues. Germline V gene lookup returns CDR1 PRHDT and CDR2 FYEKMQ (reference sequence). J gave up 3 bases and V 5 bases, and 3 bases lay outside the gene matches. CDR3 DNA: TGTGCCAGCAGCACCGGGACAGGGGGCTACGAGCAGTACTTC. Translating it yields CASSTGTGGYEQYF.

This rearrangement joins TRBV29-1 to TRBJ1-3; tentative D call: TRBD1 (5 bases). Germline loops: CDR1 SQVTM, CDR2 ANQGSEA. The CDR3 is 16 residues long. V lost 1 base and J 0 bases, leaving 13 bases between the germline ends. In nucleotides, the CDR3 is TGCAGCGTTGAAGGCCCTGACAGTTACTCTGGAAACACCATATATTTT. Amino acid sequence: CSVEGPDSYSGNTIYF.

The chain joins TRBV28 to TRBJ2-1; the D gene is possibly TRBD1 (6 bases). The CDR3 covers 19 residues. Germline CDR1 is MDHEN and CDR2 is SYDVKM. Trimming stripped 6 bases from V and 1 base from J, with 25 bases between. In DNA form, the CDR3 reads TGTGCCAGCAGGGACCCTTGGGGACAAACAATAGAATCCTACAATGAGCAGTTCTTC. Amino acids: CASRDPWGQTIESYNEQFF.

J is TRBJ1-2 and V is TRBV7-9; D gene unclear. The CDR3 is 14 amino acids. Per germline, CDR1 SEHNR and CDR2 FQNEAQ (reference sequence). Trimming pared 5 bases from V and 3 bases from J, leaving 13 bases between. The CDR3 DNA follows: TGTGCCAGCAGCGTTACCGGGAATTACTATGGCTACACCTTC. Amino acid sequence: CASSVTGNYYGYTF.

This clone appeared once. The rearrangement uses TRBV4-1 and TRBJ1-1; 9 positions match TRBD1. Germline V gives CDR1 MGHRA, CDR2 YSYEKL. The CDR3 length is 14 residues. Trimming removed 3 bases from V and 5 bases from J; junction bases left unmatched: 4. The CDR3 DNA reads TGCGCCAGCAGCCAGGGACAGGGAGGTACTGAAGCTTTCTTT. The encoded protein is CASSQGQGGTEAFF.

This clone appeared once. The gene calls are TRBV11-3 and TRBJ2-2; TRBD2 matches at 10 bases. This CDR3 is built from 15 residues. CDR1 is SGHNT and CDR2 is YENEEA in the germline V gene. V was pared by 3 bases and J by 6 bases, with 4 bases of the junction left unmatched. The chain's CDR3 is CASSFSGGIAGELFF. Here the CDR3 DNA reads TGTGCCAGCAGCTTTAGCGGGGGGATCGCCGGGGAGCTGTTTTTT. The complete variable domain, with remaining parts taken from reference TRBV11-3 and TRBJ2-2, reads EAGVVQSPRYKIIEKKQPVAFWCNPISGHNTLYWYLQNLGQGPELLIRYENEEAVDDSQLPKDRFSAERLKGVDSTLKIQPAELGDSAVYLCASSFSGGIAGELFFGEGSRLTVL.

The CDR3 here is CSGGQPGEQFF. DNA for the CDR3: TGCAGCGGGGGACAGCCGGGTGAGCAGTTCTTC. This chain uses TRBV29-1 with TRBJ2-1, with 7 positions matching TRBD1. V shed 7 bases, J shed 9 bases, and the junction held 6 bases outside the gene matches. There are 11 residues in the CDR3. Germline values: CDR1 SQVTM, CDR2 ANQGSEA.

This sequence joins TRBV28 and TRBJ2-6; maybe TRBD1 (6 bases). The CDR3 consists of 16 residues. The V gene's germline CDR1 is MDHEN and CDR2 SYDVKM. V was trimmed by 3 bases and J by 0 bases, leaving 9 bases between them. The DNA of the CDR3 is TGTGCCAGCAGTTTGGGACACTACTCTGGGGCCAACGTCCTGACTTTC. Encoded protein: CASSLGHYSGANVLTF.

This clone was detected once. The V call is TRBV7-9, the J call TRBJ2-5; 10 nucleotides match TRBD1. CDR1 is SEHNR and CDR2 is FQNEAQ in the germline V gene (reference sequence). This CDR3 is 15 amino acids long. V lost 5 bases, J lost 5 bases, and 8 bases stayed unmatched. The CDR3 DNA follows: TGTGCCAGCAGCCCCCGACAGGGGGCTTGGGAGACCCAGTACTTC. Amino acid sequence: CASSPRQGAWETQYF.

The chain has TRBV27 and TRBJ2-1, with TRBD2 identical over 8 bases. The CDR3 consists of 18 residues. CDR1 is MNHEY, CDR2 SMNVEV, per germline (reference sequence). V trimming: 1 base; J trimming: 4 bases; junction bases outside the gene matches: 12. As DNA, the CDR3 is TGTGCCAGCAGTTTATTCGCAGCGGGAGCAAGAGGGTACAATGAGCAGTTCTTC. This codes for CASSLFAAGARGYNEQFF.

J is TRBJ2-5 and V is TRBV7-9; 9 nucleotides line up with TRBD2. CDR1 is SEHNR and CDR2 is FQNEAQ in the germline V gene (reference sequence). V was clipped by 3 bases and J by 4 bases; unmatched bases: 6. CDR3 length: 15 amino acids. CDR3 sequence (DNA): TGTGCCAGCAGCTTTGGTAGCGGGAGTGCAGAGACCCAGTACTTC. Its translation: CASSFGSGSAETQYF.

The chain links TRBV7-6 to TRBJ2-3; D gene ambiguous. Trimming removed 6 bases from V and 0 bases from J, with 16 bases in between. This CDR3 spans 16 amino acids. Germline V gene lookup returns CDR1 SGHVS and CDR2 FNYEAQ. The CDR3, as DNA: TGTGCCAGCAGAGCTTGGGTAGCCAGCAGCACAGATACGCAGTATTTT. Residues: CASRAWVASSTDTQYF.

This rearrangement joins TRBV5-1 to TRBJ2-3, with TRBD2 matching 9 bases. This CDR3 region has 16 residues. The V segment lost 4 bases and the J segment 4 bases; nucleotides outside the gene matches: 10. Germline V gene lookup returns CDR1 SGHRS and CDR2 YFSETQ. CDR3 coding DNA: TGCGCCAGCAGCCGTAGCGGGAGTGGGCAGGCAGATACGCAGTATTTT. Translation gives CASSRSGSGQADTQYF.

The chain uses TRBV28 and TRBJ2-7; 9 nucleotides agree with TRBD1. Germline V CDR1 and CDR2: MDHEN, SYDVKM. V lost 6 bases to trimming and J lost 9 bases; unmatched junction nucleotides: 9. The CDR3 loop spans 13 amino acids. The CDR3 sequence: CASRGTGRVRQYF. For the CDR3, the DNA is TGTGCCAGCAGGGGGACAGGGAGGGTTCGGCAGTACTTC. Using reference TRBV28 and TRBJ2-7 for the parts outside the CDR3, the full variable domain is DVKVTQSSRYLVKRTGEKVFLECVQDMDHENMFWYRQDPGLGLRLIYFSYDVKMKEKGDIPEGYSVSREKKERFSLILESASTNQTSMYLCASRGTGRVRQYFGPGTRLTVT.

The chain recombines TRBV5-6 with TRBJ1-6; 7 bases map to TRBD1. The V and J ends lost 4 bases and 4 bases, in that order; junction bases with no gene match: 5. CDR3 length: 15 amino acids. Germline-derived CDR1 and CDR2 are SGHDT and YYEEEE. The chain's CDR3 is CASSTSGQYNSPLHF. CDR3 nucleotide sequence: TGTGCCAGCAGCACATCGGGACAGTATAATTCACCCCTCCACTTT.

The chain uses TRBV15 and TRBJ2-3; 10 nucleotides match TRBD1. The CDR3 has 16 amino acids. Losses at the gene ends were 5 bases for V and 2 bases for J; bases not matched to a gene: 7. Germline V gene lookup returns CDR1 LNHNV and CDR2 YYDKDF (reference sequence). CDR3 in amino acids: CATSPGTGATTDTQYF. The CDR3 DNA reads as TGTGCCACCAGCCCCGGGACAGGGGCAACCACAGATACGCAGTATTTT.

This chain joins TRBV5-1 and TRBJ2-7; possibly TRBD1 for D (5 bases). Germline-derived CDR1 and CDR2 are SGHRS and YFSETQ. V was shortened by 0 bases and J by 2 bases, with 12 bases between the two germline ends. The CDR3 is made up of 15 amino acids. As DNA, the CDR3 is TGCGCCAGCAGCTTGGAGGGCGACAGACCCTACGAGCAGTACTTC. Protein product: CASSLEGDRPYEQYF.

The chain couples TRBV19 to TRBJ2-4; D is unclear. The CDR3 has 15 residues. The V end was cut by 0 bases, the J end by 0 bases, with 6 bases between. The V gene's germline CDR1 is LNHDA and CDR2 SQIVND (reference sequence). The CDR3 protein is CASSIDEVAKNIQYF. The CDR3 nucleotides read TGTGCCAGTAGTATAGATGAGGTAGCCAAAAACATTCAGTACTTC. Using reference TRBV19 and TRBJ2-4 for the parts outside the CDR3, the full variable domain is DGGITQSPKYLFRKEGQNVTLSCEQNLNHDAMYWYRQDPGQGLRLIYYSQIVNDFQKGDIAEGYSVSREKKESFPLTVTSAQKNPTAFYLCASSIDEVAKNIQYFGAGTRLSVL.